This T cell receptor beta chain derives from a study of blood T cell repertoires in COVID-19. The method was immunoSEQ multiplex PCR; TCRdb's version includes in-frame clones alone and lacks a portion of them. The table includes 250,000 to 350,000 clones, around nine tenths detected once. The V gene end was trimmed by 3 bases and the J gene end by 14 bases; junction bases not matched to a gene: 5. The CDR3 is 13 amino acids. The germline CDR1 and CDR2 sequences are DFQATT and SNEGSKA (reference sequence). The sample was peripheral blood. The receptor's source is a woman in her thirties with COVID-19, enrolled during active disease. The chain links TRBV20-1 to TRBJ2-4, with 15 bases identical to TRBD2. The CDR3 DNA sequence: TGCAGTGCTAGTCCCGGACTAGCGGGAGGGGAGTACTTC. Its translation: CSASPGLAGGEYF.